The rows below give T cell receptor beta chains drawn from one sample of a study of blood T cell repertoires in COVID-19. This table comes from immunoSEQ multiplex PCR, and its TCRdb copy is limited to in-frame clones, with some not included. Here the sample spans around 110,000 clones, 82% being singletons. Specimen: peripheral blood. These receptors originate from a woman aged 70-85 years with acute or convalescent COVID-19. Each CDR3 is given with its conserved first and last residue. A D gene is named only where the DNA matches it firmly. Where a row states a size, it is once, few, many or the class of an expanded clone; other rows omit it.

D gene	CDR3 length	V gene	clone size	J gene	CDR3 DNA	CDR3 protein
TRBD1	14	TRBV2	-	TRBJ1-1	TGTGCCAGCAGGGGGACAGGGGGGGACACTGAAGCTTTCTTT	CASRGTGGDTEAFF
-	12	TRBV19	-	TRBJ1-2	TGTGCCAGTAGAAGCCAGGTCTATGGCTACACCTTC	CASRSQVYGYTF
TRBD1	19	TRBV27	-	TRBJ2-4	TGTGCCAGCAGTTTATACTGGTCGGGACAGGGTACAGCCAAAAACATTCAGTACTTC	CASSLYWSGQGTAKNIQYF
-	15	TRBV5-4	-	TRBJ2-2	TGTGCCAGCAGCTTGCAAGGGAGGAGGACCGGGGAGCTGTTTTTT	CASSLQGRRTGELFF
-	13	TRBV19	-	TRBJ1-4	TGTGCCAGTAGTTCGAGGACTAATGAAAAACTGTTTTTT	CASSSRTNEKLFF
-	17	TRBV27	-	TRBJ2-1	TGTGCCAGCAGCCTTAGGGGAGGACAGGTTTCCTACAATGAGCAGTTCTTC	CASSLRGGQVSYNEQFF
-	12	TRBV12-3/TRBV12-4	-	TRBJ1-1	TGTGCCAGCAGCTCCGAGCACACTGAAGCTTTCTTT	CASSSEHTEAFF
-	15	TRBV5-6	once	TRBJ1-5	TGTGCCAGCAGCTTGGCCGGGGGGAGGTATCAGCCCCAGCATTTT	CASSLAGGRYQPQHF
-	13	TRBV7-2	few	TRBJ1-1	TGTGCCAGCAGCCCGCGGACAGCCACTGAAGCTTTCTTT	CASSPRTATEAFF
TRBD2	18	TRBV13	-	TRBJ2-3	TGTGCCAGCAGCTTAGGGCTAGCGGGGCCCCGGTGGAGAGATACGCAGTATTTT	CASSLGLAGPRWRDTQYF
-	15	TRBV5-4	-	TRBJ2-7	TGTGCCAGCAGCGAGGTAGGGGGAATGGGTTACGAGCAGTACTTC	CASSEVGGMGYEQYF
TRBD2	15	TRBV6-2/TRBV6-3	-	TRBJ2-7	TGTGCCAGCAGTTACCCCCTAGCGGACTACTACGAGCAGTATTTC	CASSYPLADYYEQYF
TRBD1	14	TRBV5-1	once	TRBJ1-1	TGCGCCAGCAAAGAACAGGGGCCGAACACTGAAGCTTTCTTT	CASKEQGPNTEAFF
TRBD2	13	TRBV10-3	-	TRBJ2-1	TGTGCCATCAGTGATCAAGCGGGGGGGCCCCGGTTCTTC	CAISDQAGGPRFF
-	16	TRBV6-6	-	TRBJ1-3	TGTGCCAGCACAATTGATCCAGGGTACTCTGGAAACACCATATATTTT	CASTIDPGYSGNTIYF
-	14	TRBV10-3	-	TRBJ1-6	TGTGCCATCAGGGACGGCTCGGGGAATTCACCCCTCCACTTT	CAIRDGSGNSPLHF
TRBD1	19	TRBV11-2	-	TRBJ1-6	TGTGCCAGCAGCTTAGTAGGGTGGCCAGGGGGTTCCTATAATTCACCCCTCCACTTT	CASSLVGWPGGSYNSPLHF
-	17	TRBV5-3	-	TRBJ2-7	TGTGCCAGAAGCGACCACCCCTCTGACAGCGCGGGGAACGAGCAGTACTTC	CARSDHPSDSAGNEQYF
-	14	TRBV9	-	TRBJ1-2	TGTGCCAGCAGCGTAGAAAGTATTCCGGGGGGCTACACCTTC	CASSVESIPGGYTF
TRBD1	14	TRBV19	-	TRBJ1-6	TGTGCCAGTAGTACCAGGGACAGTAATTCACCCCTCCACTTT	CASSTRDSNSPLHF
TRBD1	17	TRBV19	-	TRBJ1-5	TGTGCCAGTAGTATAATGCGGGGACAGATTAGCAATCAGCCCCAGCATTTT	CASSIMRGQISNQPQHF
-	15	TRBV3-1/TRBV3-2	-	TRBJ2-5	TGTGCCAGCAGCCAAAGGGGGACTACTCAAGAGACCCAGTACTTC	CASSQRGTTQETQYF
-	12	TRBV7-6	-	TRBJ2-6	TGTGCCAGCAGCTTAAGTGGAGACGTCCTGACTTTC	CASSLSGDVLTF
-	13	TRBV7-2	-	TRBJ1-1	TGTGCCAGCAGCCGCGACAGATACACTGAAGCTTTCTTT	CASSRDRYTEAFF
TRBD1	14	TRBV18	-	TRBJ1-6	TGTGCCAGCTCACTGGGACAGGAAAATTCACCCCTCCACTTT	CASSLGQENSPLHF
TRBD2	15	TRBV4-3	-	TRBJ2-1	TGCGCCAGCATCCGTAGCGGGGGGGCCCGCAATGAGCAGTTCTTC	CASIRSGGARNEQFF
-	12	TRBV2	few	TRBJ1-2	TGTGCCAGCAGTGGGCAGGGCTATGGCTACACCTTC	CASSGQGYGYTF
-	15	TRBV4-1	-	TRBJ1-5	TGCGCCAGCAGCCAACTAGGGACAAGCAATCAGCCCCAGCATTTT	CASSQLGTSNQPQHF
TRBD2	14	TRBV6-6	once	TRBJ2-5	TGTGCCAGCAGCCACTGGGGGGGGGAGGAGACCCAGTACTTC	CASSHWGGEETQYF
TRBD1	15	TRBV4-2	-	TRBJ2-4	TGTGCCAGCAGCCATCTAAGACAGGGGGAAGGCATTCAGTACTTC	CASSHLRQGEGIQYF
TRBD2	16	TRBV4-3	-	TRBJ2-1	TGCGCCAGCAGCCAGGGGACTAGCGGGCCCTACAATGAGCAGTTCTTC	CASSQGTSGPYNEQFF
-	13	TRBV11-3	-	TRBJ1-2	TGTGCCAGCAGCTTACAGGGTTCGGATGGCTACACCTTC	CASSLQGSDGYTF
-	14	TRBV6-5	-	TRBJ1-2	TGTGCCAGCAGTTACTCAGCAGGGAATGATGGCTACACCTTC	CASSYSAGNDGYTF
-	15	TRBV18	-	TRBJ1-4	TGTGCCAGCTCACAAAGTGGGGGCGCGGGTGAAAAACTGTTTTTT	CASSQSGGAGEKLFF
TRBD1	13	TRBV18	-	TRBJ1-1	TGTGCCAGCTCAGGGACAGGGGACACTGAAGCTTTCTTT	CASSGTGDTEAFF
-	15	TRBV5-1	once	TRBJ1-6	TGCGCCAGCAGCTTGGATCAGGGGAAGAATTCACCCCTCCACTTT	CASSLDQGKNSPLHF
TRBD1	12	TRBV5-1	-	TRBJ1-2	TGCGCCAGCAGCTGGGACAGAGATGGCTACACCTTC	CASSWDRDGYTF
-	16	TRBV19	few	TRBJ2-3	TGTGCCAGTAGTGAGGTCGCGGGGCAGTCCACGGATACGCAGTATTTT	CASSEVAGQSTDTQYF
TRBD1	15	TRBV5-5	-	TRBJ1-2	TGTGCCAGCAGCTTTGAGCGACAGGGGAACGGTGGCTACACCTTC	CASSFERQGNGGYTF
TRBD1	16	TRBV2	-	TRBJ2-6	TGTGCCAGCAACCCCCTGACAGGGCCCGGGGCCAACGTCCTGACTTTC	CASNPLTGPGANVLTF
TRBD1	16	TRBV18	few	TRBJ2-2	TGTGCCAGCTCACCAACAGGGGGCCCGCGCACCGGGGAGCTGTTTTTT	CASSPTGGPRTGELFF
-	13	TRBV4-2	-	TRBJ2-3	TGTGCCAGCAGCCGGAGTGGTACAGATACGCAGTATTTT	CASSRSGTDTQYF
TRBD1	15	TRBV10-3	once	TRBJ1-1	TGTGCCATCAGTGAGTCACAGGGGCGCGGGGAAAGAACTTTCTTT	CAISESQGRGERTFF
TRBD2	17	TRBV6-2/TRBV6-3	-	TRBJ2-2	TGTGCCAGCAGTCTCCCCCCGGGGGGGCCATGGACCGGGGAGCTGTTTTTT	CASSLPPGGPWTGELFF
TRBD1	17	TRBV11-2	-	TRBJ2-2	TGTGCCAGCAGCTTCGATACAGGGGTTTTTTCCACCGGGGAGCTGTTTTTT	CASSFDTGVFSTGELFF
-	12	TRBV3-1/TRBV3-2	-	TRBJ2-5	TGTGCCAGCAGCCAATCCTCGGGGGCCCAGTACTTC	CASSQSSGAQYF
TRBD1	15	TRBV4-1	-	TRBJ1-2	TGCGCCAGCAGCCTAGCCGGACAGGGCCACTATGGCTACACCTTC	CASSLAGQGHYGYTF
TRBD1	13	TRBV10-1	-	TRBJ1-1	TGCGCCATCCTAAGGACAGGGAACACTGAAGCTTTCTTT	CAILRTGNTEAFF
TRBD1	16	TRBV18	once	TRBJ1-4	TGTGCCAGCTCACCACGAAGGACAGGGGGCGATGAAAAACTGTTTTTT	CASSPRRTGGDEKLFF
TRBD1	15	TRBV30	-	TRBJ1-6	TGTGCCTGGAGACCGAGGGGGCGAGAGTGGTCACCCCTCCACTTT	CAWRPRGREWSPLHF
-	14	TRBV5-4	-	TRBJ2-5	TGTGCCAGCAGCTTGACAGGGTCTTGGGAGACCCAGTACTTC	CASSLTGSWETQYF
-	13	TRBV18	-	TRBJ1-1	TGTGCCAGCTCCCCGACAGTGAACACTGAAGCTTTCTTT	CASSPTVNTEAFF
-	15	TRBV18	-	TRBJ2-5	TGTGCCAGCTCACCACCGAGGGCCGTTCAAGAGACCCAGTACTTC	CASSPPRAVQETQYF
TRBD1	15	TRBV25-1	-	TRBJ2-5	TGTGCCAGCAGTCAGACGGGGACAGGGTCTGAGACCCAGTACTTC	CASSQTGTGSETQYF
TRBD1	16	TRBV5-4	-	TRBJ1-1	TGTGCCAGCAGCCCGGGGACAGGGGGCAAAATCTCTGAAGCTTTCTTT	CASSPGTGGKISEAFF
-	16	TRBV4-2	-	TRBJ2-5	TGTGCCAGCAGCCAATTTCCAGGGGTAGCAGGAGAGACCCAGTACTTC	CASSQFPGVAGETQYF
-	14	TRBV18	-	TRBJ1-4	TGTGCCAGCTCACCATCGGGGGGCGGCGAAAAACTGTTTTTT	CASSPSGGGEKLFF